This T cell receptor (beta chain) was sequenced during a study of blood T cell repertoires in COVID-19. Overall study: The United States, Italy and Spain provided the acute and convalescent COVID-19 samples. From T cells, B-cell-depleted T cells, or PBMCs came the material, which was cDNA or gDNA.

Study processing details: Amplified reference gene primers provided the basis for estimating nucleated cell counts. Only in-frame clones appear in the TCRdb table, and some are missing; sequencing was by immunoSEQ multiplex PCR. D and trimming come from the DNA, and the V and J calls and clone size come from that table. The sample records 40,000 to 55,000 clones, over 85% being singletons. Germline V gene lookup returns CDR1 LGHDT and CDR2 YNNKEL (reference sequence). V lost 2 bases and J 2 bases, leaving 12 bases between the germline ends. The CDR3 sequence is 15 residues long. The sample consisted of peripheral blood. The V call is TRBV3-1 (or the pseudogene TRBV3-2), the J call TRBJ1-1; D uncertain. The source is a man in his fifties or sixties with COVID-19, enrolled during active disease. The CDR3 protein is CASSQFRGINTEAFF. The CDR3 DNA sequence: TGTGCCAGCAGCCAATTCCGGGGAATTAACACTGAAGCTTTCTTT.